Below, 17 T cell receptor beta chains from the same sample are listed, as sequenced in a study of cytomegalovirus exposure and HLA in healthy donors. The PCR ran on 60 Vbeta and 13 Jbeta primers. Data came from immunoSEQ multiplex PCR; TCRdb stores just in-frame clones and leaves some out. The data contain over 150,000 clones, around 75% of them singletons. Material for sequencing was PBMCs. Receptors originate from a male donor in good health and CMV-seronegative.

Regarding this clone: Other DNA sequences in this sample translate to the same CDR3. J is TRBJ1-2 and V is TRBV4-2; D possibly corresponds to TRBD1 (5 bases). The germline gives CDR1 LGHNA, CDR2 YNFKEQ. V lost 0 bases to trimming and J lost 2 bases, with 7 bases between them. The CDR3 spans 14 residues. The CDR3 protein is CASSQDGGNYGYTF. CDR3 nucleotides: TGTGCCAGCAGCCAAGATGGGGGGAACTATGGCTACACCTTC.

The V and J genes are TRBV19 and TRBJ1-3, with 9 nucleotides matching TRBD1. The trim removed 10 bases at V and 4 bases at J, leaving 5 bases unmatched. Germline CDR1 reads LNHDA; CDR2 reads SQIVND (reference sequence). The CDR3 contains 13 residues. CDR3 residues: CATADRGGNTIYF. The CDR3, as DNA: TGTGCCACCGCGGACAGGGGCGGAAACACCATATATTTT. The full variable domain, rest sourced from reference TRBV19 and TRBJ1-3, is DGGITQSPKYLFRKEGQNVTLSCEQNLNHDAMYWYRQDPGQGLRLIYYSQIVNDFQKGDIAEGYSVSREKKESFPLTVTSAQKNPTAFYLCATADRGGNTIYFGEGSWLTVV.

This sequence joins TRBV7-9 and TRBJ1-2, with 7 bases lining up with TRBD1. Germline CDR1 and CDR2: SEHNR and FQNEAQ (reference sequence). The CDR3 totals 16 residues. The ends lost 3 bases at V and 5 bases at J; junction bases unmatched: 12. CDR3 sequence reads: CASSLGQPQGNYGYTF. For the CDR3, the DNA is TGTGCCAGCAGCTTGGGCCAGCCACAGGGGAATTATGGCTACACCTTC.

This chain's CDR3 is CASSLIATDTQYF. The CDR3, as DNA: TGTGCCAGCAGCTTAATAGCCACAGATACGCAGTATTTT. The chain links TRBV7-9 to TRBJ2-3; unclear D gene. The V gene's germline CDR1 is SEHNR and CDR2 FQNEAQ (reference sequence). The CDR3 sequence is 13 residues long. The ends were cut back, 2 bases at V and 2 bases at J, with 5 bases in the middle.

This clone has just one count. The CDR3 sequence is CASSPTGQRNTEAFF. Here the CDR3 DNA reads TGTGCCAGCAGTCCCACGGGACAGAGGAACACTGAAGCTTTCTTT. The rearrangement joins TRBV28 to TRBJ1-1; 7 nucleotides align to TRBD1. With V trimmed by 5 bases and J by 1 base, 7 bases remained unmatched. Germline CDR1 MDHEN, CDR2 SYDVKM. The CDR3 is 15 residues long.

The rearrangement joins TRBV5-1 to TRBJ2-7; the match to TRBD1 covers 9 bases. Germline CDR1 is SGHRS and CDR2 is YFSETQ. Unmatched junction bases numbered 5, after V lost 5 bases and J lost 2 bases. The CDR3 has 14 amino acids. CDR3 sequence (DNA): TGCGCCAGCAGGACCGGGACAGGGACCTACGAGCAGTACTTC. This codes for CASRTGTGTYEQYF.

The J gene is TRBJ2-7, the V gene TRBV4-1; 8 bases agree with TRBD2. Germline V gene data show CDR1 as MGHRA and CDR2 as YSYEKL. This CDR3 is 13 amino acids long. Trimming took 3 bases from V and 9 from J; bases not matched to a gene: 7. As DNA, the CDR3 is TGCGCCAGCAGCCATATTAGCGGGGAAGGGCAGTACTTC. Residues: CASSHISGEGQYF.

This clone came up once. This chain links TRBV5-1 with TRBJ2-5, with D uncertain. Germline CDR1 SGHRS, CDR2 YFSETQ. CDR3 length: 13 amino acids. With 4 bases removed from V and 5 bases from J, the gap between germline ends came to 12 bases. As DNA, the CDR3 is TGCGCCAGCAGCCCTGCGGTCCAGGAGACCCAGTACTTC. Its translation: CASSPAVQETQYF.

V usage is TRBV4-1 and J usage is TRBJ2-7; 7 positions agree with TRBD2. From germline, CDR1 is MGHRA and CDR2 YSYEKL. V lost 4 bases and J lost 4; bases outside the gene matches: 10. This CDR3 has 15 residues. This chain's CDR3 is CASSLVWDGGYEQYF. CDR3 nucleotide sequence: TGCGCCAGCAGCCTTGTATGGGACGGGGGGTACGAGCAGTACTTC.

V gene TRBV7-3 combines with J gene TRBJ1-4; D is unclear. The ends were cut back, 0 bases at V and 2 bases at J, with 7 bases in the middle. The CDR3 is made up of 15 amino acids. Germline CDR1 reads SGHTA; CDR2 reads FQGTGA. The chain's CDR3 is CASSLTLATNEKLFF. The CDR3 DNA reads TGTGCCAGCAGCTTAACCCTCGCGACTAATGAAAAACTGTTTTTT. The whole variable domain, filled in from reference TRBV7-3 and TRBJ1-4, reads GAGVSQTPSNKVTEKGKYVELRCDPISGHTALYWYRQSLGQGPEFLIYFQGTGAADDSGLPNDRFFAVRPEGSVSTLKIQRTERGDSAVYLCASSLTLATNEKLFFGSGTQLSVL.

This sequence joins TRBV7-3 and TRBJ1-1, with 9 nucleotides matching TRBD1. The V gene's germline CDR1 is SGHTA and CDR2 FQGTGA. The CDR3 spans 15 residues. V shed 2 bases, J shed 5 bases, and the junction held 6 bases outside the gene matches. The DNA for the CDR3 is TGTGCCAGCAGCTTAGCCAACAGGGGGCAGACTGAAGCTTTCTTT. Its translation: CASSLANRGQTEAFF.

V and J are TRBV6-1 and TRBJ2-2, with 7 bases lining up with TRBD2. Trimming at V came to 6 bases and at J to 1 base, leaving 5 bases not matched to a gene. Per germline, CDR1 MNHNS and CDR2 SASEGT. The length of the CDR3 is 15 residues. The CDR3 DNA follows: TGTGCCAGCAGGCTGGGAGGGTGGAACACCGGGGAGCTGTTTTTT. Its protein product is CASRLGGWNTGELFF.

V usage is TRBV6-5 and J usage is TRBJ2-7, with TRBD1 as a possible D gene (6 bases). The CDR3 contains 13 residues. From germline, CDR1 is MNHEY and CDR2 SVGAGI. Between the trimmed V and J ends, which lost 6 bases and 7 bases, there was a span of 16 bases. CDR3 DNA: TGTGCCAGCAGCCACCCGGGACACGAAGAGCAGTACTTC. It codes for CASSHPGHEEQYF.

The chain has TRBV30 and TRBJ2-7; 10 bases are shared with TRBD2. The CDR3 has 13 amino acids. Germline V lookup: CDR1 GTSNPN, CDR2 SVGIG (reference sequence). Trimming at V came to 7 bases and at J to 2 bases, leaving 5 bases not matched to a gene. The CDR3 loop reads CASSGGAAYEQYF. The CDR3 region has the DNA TGTGCCTCTAGCGGGGGCGCAGCCTACGAGCAGTACTTC.

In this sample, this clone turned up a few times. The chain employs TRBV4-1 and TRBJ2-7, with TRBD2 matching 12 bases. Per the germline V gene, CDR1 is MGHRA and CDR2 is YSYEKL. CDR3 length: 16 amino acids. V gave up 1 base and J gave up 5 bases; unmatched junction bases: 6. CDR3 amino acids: CASSQGTSGRSDEQYF. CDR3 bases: TGCGCCAGCAGCCAAGGCACTAGCGGGAGGTCGGACGAGCAGTACTTC.

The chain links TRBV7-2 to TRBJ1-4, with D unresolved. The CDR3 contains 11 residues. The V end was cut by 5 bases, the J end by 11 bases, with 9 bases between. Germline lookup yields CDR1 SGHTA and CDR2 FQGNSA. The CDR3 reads CASSRGPKLFF. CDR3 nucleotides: TGTGCCAGCAGCCGTGGGCCCAAACTGTTTTTT.

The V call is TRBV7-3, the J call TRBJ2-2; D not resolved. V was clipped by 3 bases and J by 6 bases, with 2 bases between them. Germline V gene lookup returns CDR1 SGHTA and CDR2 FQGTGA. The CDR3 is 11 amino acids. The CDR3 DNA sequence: TGTGCCAGCAGCTTCGCCGGGGAGCTGTTTTTT. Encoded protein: CASSFAGELFF. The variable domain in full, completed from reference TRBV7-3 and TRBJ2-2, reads GAGVSQTPSNKVTEKGKYVELRCDPISGHTALYWYRQSLGQGPEFLIYFQGTGAADDSGLPNDRFFAVRPEGSVSTLKIQRTERGDSAVYLCASSFAGELFFGEGSRLTVL.